The 30 T cell receptor beta chains below come from one sample, sequenced in a study of OX40 agonist ivuxolimab in advanced cancers. This table comes from immunoSEQ multiplex PCR, and its TCRdb copy is limited to in-frame clones, with some not included. This sample carries about 47,000 clones, about nine tenths of them seen once, and the ten largest clones take about 7.8%. The specimen was CD4+ or CD8+ T cells sorted from blood, collected in a trial of the OX40 agonist ivuxolimab. The source is an adult with an advanced solid tumor such as melanoma, head and neck, liver or kidney cancer.

The rearrangement links TRBV13 to TRBJ2-4; D unclear. The CDR3 length is 14 residues. The V gene lost 4 bases and the J gene lost 8 bases, with 15 bases spanning the gap. Germline loops: CDR1 PRHDT, CDR2 FYEKMQ (reference sequence). DNA of the CDR3: TGTGCCAGCAGCTCCCCCACGGGTGGGGACATTCAGTACTTC. This encodes CASSSPTGGDIQYF.

CDR3 residues: CAWVGGAEAFF. CDR3 DNA: TGTGCCTGGGTTGGGGGGGCGGAAGCTTTCTTT. The V and J genes are TRBV30 and TRBJ1-1; possible D gene TRBD1, 6 bases. V was pared by 5 bases and J by 8 bases, with 12 bases between. The length of the CDR3 is 11 residues. CDR1 is GTSNPN, CDR2 SVGIG, per germline (reference sequence).

The rearrangement joins TRBV14 to TRBJ2-5, with TRBD1 matching 7 bases. Germline loops: CDR1 SGHDN, CDR2 FVKESK. The ends lost 3 bases at V and 0 bases at J; junction bases unmatched: 1. This CDR3 has 14 amino acids. The CDR3 region is CASSQGQYQETQYF. CDR3 sequence (DNA): TGTGCCAGCAGCCAGGGACAGTACCAAGAGACCCAGTACTTC.

The chain uses TRBV11-2 and TRBJ1-1, with D perhaps matching TRBD1 (6 bases). The CDR3 totals 13 residues. V lost 0 bases to trimming and J lost 10 bases, with 12 bases between them. Per germline, CDR1 SGHAT and CDR2 FQNNGV. CDR3 sequence (DNA): TGTGCCAGCAGCTTAGAGGCACAGGGTCGAGCTTTCTTT. Encoded protein: CASSLEAQGRAFF.

This clone was counted a single time. This sequence joins TRBV7-3 and TRBJ2-5; 14 bases match TRBD2. Per the germline V gene, CDR1 is SGHTA and CDR2 is FQGTGA. V lost 4 bases and J lost 4; bases outside the gene matches: 2. The CDR3 has 15 amino acids. The CDR3 DNA is TGTGCCAGCAGCTCAGGGACTAGCGGGGGAGAGACCCAGTACTTC. This sequence encodes CASSSGTSGGETQYF.

This chain joins TRBV19 and TRBJ1-5; no definite D call. In germline, CDR1 is LNHDA, CDR2 SQIVND (reference sequence). The V end was cut by 4 bases, the J end by 3 bases, with 10 bases between. The CDR3 consists of 14 residues. CDR3 amino acids: CASSRGRINQPQHF. The CDR3 nucleotides read TGTGCCAGTAGTAGAGGACGGATCAATCAGCCCCAGCATTTT.

The chain is built from TRBV27 and TRBJ2-7, with 12 bases lining up with TRBD1. J was trimmed by 0 bases and V by 5 bases; bases with no gene match: 11. CDR1 MNHEY and CDR2 SMNVEV come from the germline V gene (reference sequence). The CDR3 runs 18 residues. The CDR3 DNA reads TGTGCCAGCAGTCCACGGGACAGGGGGCTCAAACACTCCTACGAGCAGTACTTC. Translated, it gives CASSPRDRGLKHSYEQYF.

With respect to this clone: Other DNA sequences in the same sample also yield this CDR3. The chain links TRBV11-2 to TRBJ2-7, with 7 nucleotides matching TRBD1. This CDR3 is 14 amino acids long. V dropped 5 bases and J dropped 0; count of bases not matched to a gene: 4. CDR1 and CDR2 from the germline V gene are SGHAT and FQNNGV. This CDR3 is CASSPGTASYEQYF. CDR3 bases: TGTGCCAGCAGCCCCGGGACAGCCTCCTACGAGCAGTACTTC. The full variable domain, in which reference TRBV11-2 and TRBJ2-7 provide the parts outside the CDR3, is EAGVAQSPRYKIIEKRQSVAFWCNPISGHATLYWYQQILGQGPKLLIQFQNNGVVDDSQLPKDRFSAERLKGVDSTLKIQPAKLEDSAVYLCASSPGTASYEQYFGPGTRLTVT.

The chain employs TRBV5-1 and TRBJ2-5, with no clear D. The CDR3 sequence is 12 residues long. Germline assignment: CDR1 SGHRS and CDR2 YFSETQ. Between the trimmed V and J ends, which lost 0 bases and 2 bases, there was a span of 2 bases. The CDR3 DNA reads as TGCGCCAGCAGCTTGGAACAAGAGACCCAGTACTTC. This codes for CASSLEQETQYF.

CDR3 bases: TGTGCCAGCTCCCTCTCCTACGAGCAGTACTTC. Amino acids: CASSLSYEQYF. V and J are TRBV18 and TRBJ2-7; D gene uncertain. CDR3 size: 11 residues. The ends were cut back, 6 bases at V and 0 bases at J, with 3 bases in the middle. Germline values: CDR1 KGHSH, CDR2 LQKENI. Complete variable domain (other parts from reference TRBV18 and TRBJ2-7): NAGVMQNPRHLVRRRGQEARLRCSPMKGHSHVYWYRQLPEEGLKFMVYLQKENIIDESGMPKERFSAEFPKEGPSILRIQQVVRGDSAAYFCASSLSYEQYFGPGTRLTVT.

The genes are TRBV10-3 and TRBJ1-5; D gene unclear. CDR1 and CDR2 from the germline V gene are ENHRY and SYGVKD. The CDR3 loop spans 12 amino acids. With 0 bases removed from V and 9 bases from J, the gap between germline ends came to 6 bases. The CDR3 loop is CAISESAGPQHF. The DNA of the CDR3 is TGTGCCATCAGTGAGTCGGCCGGGCCCCAGCATTTT.

The gene calls are TRBV9 and TRBJ2-3, with D perhaps being TRBD1 or TRBD2 (6 bases each). Trimming took 0 bases from V and 6 from J, leaving 14 bases between them. The germline gives CDR1 SGDLS, CDR2 YYNGEE. CDR3 length: 15 amino acids. CDR3 nucleotide sequence: TGTGCCAGCAGCGTAGTAGGGGGGCCTGTGGATACGCAGTATTTT. Its translation is CASSVVGGPVDTQYF.

This rearrangement joins TRBV27 to TRBJ2-1, with 7 bases aligning to TRBD2. V dropped 5 bases and J dropped 0; count of bases not matched to a gene: 7. The length of the CDR3 is 16 residues. CDR1 is MNHEY, CDR2 SMNVEV, per germline (reference sequence). CDR3 region: CASSPKRDGSYNEQFF. CDR3 in DNA: TGTGCCAGCAGTCCGAAGCGGGATGGCTCCTACAATGAGCAGTTCTTC.

The chain uses TRBV5-1 and TRBJ2-5; TRBD2 is a possible D gene (5 bases). The germline V gene has CDR1 SGHRS and CDR2 YFSETQ. This CDR3 contains 13 residues. V gave up 0 bases and J gave up 5 bases, with 8 bases separating them. This CDR3 is CASSLVGGETQYF. The CDR3 DNA follows: TGCGCCAGCAGCTTGGTGGGCGGGGAGACCCAGTACTTC. Supplemented by reference TRBV5-1 and TRBJ2-5, the full variable domain reads KAGVTQTPRYLIKTRGQQVTLSCSPISGHRSVSWYQQTPGQGLQFLFEYFSETQRNKGNFPGRFSGRQFSNSRSEMNVSTLELGDSALYLCASSLVGGETQYFGPGTRLLVL.

This rearrangement joins TRBV6-1 to TRBJ2-7, with a tentative D call TRBD2 (5 bases). The CDR3 runs to 14 residues. V lost 5 bases, J lost 1 base, and 12 bases lay in between. Per germline, CDR1 MNHNS and CDR2 SASEGT. The CDR3 region is CASSILRTSYEQYF. The CDR3 coding sequence is TGTGCCAGCAGTATCCTGCGGACTTCCTACGAGCAGTACTTC.

This clone has a handful of counts. V and J are TRBV27 and TRBJ1-1, with D uncertain. Germline V gene lookup returns CDR1 MNHEY and CDR2 SMNVEV (reference sequence). This CDR3 is 13 amino acids long. V lost 3 bases to trimming and J lost 5 bases, with 10 bases between them. The CDR3 bases are TGTGCCAGCAGTTTTAAGGGTTGGACTGAAGCTTTCTTT. Translated, it gives CASSFKGWTEAFF.

The V call is TRBV4-1, the J call TRBJ1-4, with D possibly matching TRBD1 (5 bases). Per germline, CDR1 MGHRA and CDR2 YSYEKL. This CDR3 has 13 amino acids. V was trimmed by 4 bases and J by 7 bases, leaving 10 bases between them. The CDR3 coding sequence is TGCGCCAGCAGCCCCCTGGGGGGTGAAAAACTGTTTTTT. Its translation: CASSPLGGEKLFF.

CDR3 loop: CASQTSGTLSGANVLTF. CDR3 sequence (DNA): TGTGCCAGTCAGACTAGCGGGACTCTCTCTGGGGCCAACGTCCTGACTTTC. This chain uses TRBV19 with TRBJ2-6; TRBD2 aligns across 11 bases. Trimming at V came to 8 bases and at J to 0 bases, leaving 6 bases not matched to a gene. CDR1 and CDR2 from the germline V gene are LNHDA and SQIVND (reference sequence). This CDR3 has 17 amino acids.

The chain carries TRBV11-2 and TRBJ2-2; no clear D. The V gene's germline CDR1 is SGHAT and CDR2 FQNNGV. V gave up 6 bases and J gave up 0 bases, with 2 bases separating them. The CDR3 has 12 residues. CDR3 protein: CASRPNTGELFF. The CDR3 nucleotides read TGTGCCAGCAGGCCGAACACCGGGGAGCTGTTTTTT.

This rearrangement joins TRBV11-3 to TRBJ1-4; D perhaps matches TRBD1 (6 bases). The CDR3 spans 14 residues. The ends were cut back, 3 bases at V and 5 bases at J, with 10 bases in the middle. Germline loops: CDR1 SGHNT, CDR2 YENEEA. CDR3 in amino acids: CASSFRGINEKLFF. The CDR3 bases are TGTGCCAGCAGCTTCAGGGGAATAAATGAAAAACTGTTTTTT.

This rearrangement joins TRBV5-1 to TRBJ1-4; 8 nucleotides agree with TRBD1. The ends lost 4 bases at V and 8 bases at J; junction bases unmatched: 7. The germline CDR1 and CDR2 sequences are SGHRS and YFSETQ. The CDR3 has 14 amino acids. The CDR3 DNA reads as TGCGCCAGCAGCCCGGGACAGGTGAAAGAAAAACTGTTTTTT. Residues: CASSPGQVKEKLFF.

CDR3 sequence reads: CASRNIYEQYF. Written as DNA, the CDR3 is TGTGCCAGCAGAAACATCTACGAGCAGTACTTC. The chain joins TRBV28 to TRBJ2-7; no clear D gene. This CDR3 has 11 amino acids. CDR1 is MDHEN, CDR2 SYDVKM, per germline. V was pared by 6 bases and J by 3 bases, with 6 bases between.

The chain joins TRBV19 to TRBJ2-7, with 9 bases lining up with TRBD1. CDR1 and CDR2 from the germline V gene are LNHDA and SQIVND (reference sequence). The CDR3 runs 17 residues. Trimming removed 0 bases from V and 5 bases from J; junction bases left unmatched: 11. The CDR3 DNA sequence: TGTGCCAGTAGTATAGATCCCCCGGGACAGGGTCTGAACGAGCAGTACTTC. This codes for CASSIDPPGQGLNEQYF.

The chain employs TRBV19 and TRBJ1-5; no definite D call. The CDR3 consists of 14 residues. Trimming removed 4 bases from V and 4 bases from J, with 11 bases in between. The germline V gene encodes CDR1 LNHDA and CDR2 SQIVND (reference sequence). The CDR3 DNA sequence: TGTGCCAGTAGTAAGGAGACACCTAATCAGCCCCAGCATTTT. Its protein is CASSKETPNQPQHF.

V is TRBV9 and J is TRBJ2-3; TRBD2 agrees at 9 bases. Germline CDR1 SGDLS, CDR2 YYNGEE. The CDR3 has 14 residues. The trim removed 8 bases at V and 7 bases at J, leaving 11 bases unmatched. The DNA of the CDR3 is TGTGCCAGTGGGTTTAGCGGGAGTATGAATACGCAGTATTTT. Its translation is CASGFSGSMNTQYF.

This clone was picked up one time. The CDR3: CASSEPGQAYGYTF. CDR3 nucleotide sequence: TGCGCCAGCAGCGAACCGGGACAGGCCTATGGCTACACCTTC. V gene TRBV5-1 combines with J gene TRBJ1-2; TRBD1 agrees at 8 bases. Germline CDR1 and CDR2: SGHRS and YFSETQ. The ends lost 4 bases at V and 4 bases at J; junction bases unmatched: 6. CDR3 length: 14 residues.

The V gene is TRBV5-4, the J gene TRBJ2-7, with TRBD1 matching 11 bases. The CDR3 is made up of 14 amino acids. CDR1 SGHNT and CDR2 YYREEE come from the germline V gene (reference sequence). V shed 4 bases, J shed 4 bases, and the junction held 4 bases outside the gene matches. CDR3 coding DNA: TGTGCCAGCAGCCTAGGACAGGGGGCTTACGAGCAGTACTTC. This sequence encodes CASSLGQGAYEQYF.

The gene calls are TRBV7-8 and TRBJ1-1; 9 nucleotides line up with TRBD1. This CDR3 has 13 amino acids. From germline, CDR1 is SGHVS and CDR2 FQNEAQ. Losses at the gene ends were 5 bases for V and 5 bases for J; bases not matched to a gene: 3. CDR3 nucleotides: TGTGCCAGCAGCGTCGGACAGGGGACTGAAGCTTTCTTT. Its translation: CASSVGQGTEAFF.

With regard to this clone: Other DNA sequences from this sample encode an identical CDR3 as well. The CDR3 nucleotides read TGTGCCAGCAGTTTACGGGGGCAAGAGACCCAGTACTTC. Translation gives CASSLRGQETQYF. This chain links TRBV27 with TRBJ2-5; possible D gene TRBD2, 6 bases. Germline CDR1 reads MNHEY; CDR2 reads SMNVEV (reference sequence). This CDR3 spans 13 amino acids. The germline V and J ends were trimmed by 2 bases and 2 bases, with 6 bases remaining between them.

CDR3 in DNA: TGTGCCAGCAGCCGACGGACAGCAGAAAAACTGTTTTTT. Translated: CASSRRTAEKLFF. V gene TRBV7-9 combines with J gene TRBJ1-4; perhaps TRBD1 as D (6 bases). The CDR3 has 13 residues. V lost 5 bases and J 8 bases, leaving 12 bases between the germline ends. Germline V lookup: CDR1 SEHNR, CDR2 FQNEAQ (reference sequence).